This T cell receptor (beta chain) was sequenced for a study of blood T cell repertoires in COVID-19. Study in general: COVID-19 samples, acute and convalescent, were from the United States, Italy and Spain. PBMCs, B-cell-depleted T cells, or T cells were the source of the cDNA or gDNA that made up the material.

Original processing methods: Quantification of nucleated cells was approximated via reference gene primer amplification. The data were produced by immunoSEQ multiplex PCR, yet TCRdb's version contains in-frame clones alone and is incomplete. V, J and clone size derive from that table, while D and trimming were established from the DNA sequence. The data show approximately 210,000 clones, roughly 80% seen once. V shed 7 bases and J 0 bases; nucleotides not matched to a gene: 12. The CDR3 contains 16 residues. CDR1 and CDR2 (germline): SGHRS, YFSETQ. The sequence was obtained from a woman between 40 and 50 years old with active or convalescent COVID-19. Source material: peripheral blood. The J gene is TRBJ1-2, the V gene TRBV5-1; 7 nucleotides agree with TRBD1. The CDR3 is CASGFRDRAANYGYTF. CDR3 bases: TGCGCCAGCGGGTTCAGAGACAGGGCAGCTAACTATGGCTACACCTTC.